This T cell receptor beta chain was recovered during a study of blood T cell repertoires in COVID-19 (dated by TCRdb to about 2020). For context, the study as a whole: The collaborator samples originated in the United States, Italy and Spain and spanned the acute and convalescent phases of COVID-19. The material from the prospective study consisted of cDNA or gDNA derived from T cells, B-cell-depleted T cells, or PBMCs. The dataset comprised deeply sampled blood TCRbeta repertoires from subjects exposed to, actively infected with, or recovered from COVID-19. The repertoires were released in a freely available public database meant as a resource for research on the immune response to SARS-CoV-2. The samples were drawn from the first 160 participants of the ongoing ImmuneRACE study and from under 1,500 subjects provided by 6 global collaborators. Nearly every sample came with metadata listing a de-identified subject ID, COVID-19 status, age in years and sex. Where available, HLA class I and class II types were obtained from metadata supplied by the sample provider rather than from assay-based typing. What the research found in general, with its limitations: Clinical and demographic metadata were provided uncurated, with the amount varying by source and participant.

With regard to this clone: It lacks a known antigen. No quality values exist for individual bases; no much larger clone is one base distant.

Its CDR3 holds 17 amino acids, cysteine through phenylalanine. Just CDR3 DNA is preserved here, 51 bases in frame from base 1. The germline V gene specifies SGHVS as CDR1 and FQNEAQ as CDR2. V is pared back by 0 bases and J by 0 bases, with 11 bases lying between the germline termini. Participants in the prospective study were enrolled through a virtual design, were aged roughly 18 to 100 years, and lived in about 25 United States geographic areas. In the prospective study, cohorts were assigned on the basis of participant-reported clinical history obtained from a screening survey and a study questionnaire. Exposed participants had been in contact with someone with a PCR-confirmed or clinician-diagnosed COVID-19 case within 2 weeks of study entry. In the prospective study, whole blood, serum and a nasopharyngeal or oropharyngeal swab were collected from each participant by mobile phlebotomists. Prospective study participants could optionally give additional blood draws and questionnaires over a roughly 2-month period. Prospective study blood samples were shipped either frozen or at room temperature before DNA extraction.

The immunoSEQ Assay, a bias-controlled multiplex PCR, was used to amplify TCRbeta CDR3 regions from genomic DNA. On the study's bioinformatics: Nucleated cell counts per sample were estimated from amplification of reference gene primers within the assay. To quantify the absolute abundance of each unique TCRbeta CDR3 rearrangement, sequence reads were collapsed and filtered. For each sample, productive Simpson clonality was calculated as the square root of Simpson's diversity index over productive rearrangements. TCRdb retrieved this table from immuneACCESS and kept in-frame rearrangements only. Not all clones are present; in checked studies, unresolved V genes account for under half, and no reason is known for the remainder. V, J and clone size are those of that table, while D and trimming were read from the DNA. In all, the sample holds fewer than 250,000 clones, and around 82% of those were seen once. 3.6% of the sample belongs to the ten largest clones.

Recombination linked TRBV7-8 to TRBJ1-4, with TRBD1 perhaps the D gene, on 5 matching bases. This clonotype was sampled from a woman between 40 and 55 years old who had been exposed to COVID-19. Source material: PBMCs or T cells enriched from blood (not recorded which). The bases are TGTGCCAGCAGCTTAGCAGGGGAACCAGCAACTAATGAAAAACTGTTTTTT. Its translation is CASSLAGEPATNEKLFF.